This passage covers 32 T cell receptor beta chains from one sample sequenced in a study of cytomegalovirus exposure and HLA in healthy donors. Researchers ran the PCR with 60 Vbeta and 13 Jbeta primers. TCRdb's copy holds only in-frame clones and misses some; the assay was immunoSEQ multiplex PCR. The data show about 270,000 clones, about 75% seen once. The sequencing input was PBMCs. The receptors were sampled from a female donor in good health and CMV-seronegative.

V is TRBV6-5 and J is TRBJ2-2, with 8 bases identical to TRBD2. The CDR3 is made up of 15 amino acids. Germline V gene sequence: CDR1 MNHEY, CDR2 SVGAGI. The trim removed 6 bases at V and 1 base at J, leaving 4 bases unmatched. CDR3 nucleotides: TGTGCCAGCAGATCGGGACTAGGGAACACCGGGGAGCTGTTTTTT. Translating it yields CASRSGLGNTGELFF.

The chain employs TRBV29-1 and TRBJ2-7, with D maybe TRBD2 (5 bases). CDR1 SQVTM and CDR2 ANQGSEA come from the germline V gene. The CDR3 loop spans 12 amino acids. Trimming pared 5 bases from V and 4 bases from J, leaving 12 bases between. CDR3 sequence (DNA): TGCAGCGTTAGGAGGCGTTATTACGAGCAGTACTTC. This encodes CSVRRRYYEQYF.

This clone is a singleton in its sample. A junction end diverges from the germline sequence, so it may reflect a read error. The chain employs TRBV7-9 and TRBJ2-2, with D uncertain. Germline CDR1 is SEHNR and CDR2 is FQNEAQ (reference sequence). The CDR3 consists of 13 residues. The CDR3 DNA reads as TGTTCCAGCAGGATTGACATGACCGGGGAGCTGTTTTTT. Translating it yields CSSRIDMTGELFF.

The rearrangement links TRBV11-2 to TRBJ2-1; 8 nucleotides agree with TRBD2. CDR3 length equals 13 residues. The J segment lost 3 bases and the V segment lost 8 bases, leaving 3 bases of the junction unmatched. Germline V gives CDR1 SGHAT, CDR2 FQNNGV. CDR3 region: CASELADYNEQFF. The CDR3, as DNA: TGTGCCAGCGAACTAGCGGACTACAATGAGCAGTTCTTC. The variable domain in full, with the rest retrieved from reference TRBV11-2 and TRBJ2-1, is EAGVAQSPRYKIIEKRQSVAFWCNPISGHATLYWYQQILGQGPKLLIQFQNNGVVDDSQLPKDRFSAERLKGVDSTLKIQPAKLEDSAVYLCASELADYNEQFFGPGTRLTVL.

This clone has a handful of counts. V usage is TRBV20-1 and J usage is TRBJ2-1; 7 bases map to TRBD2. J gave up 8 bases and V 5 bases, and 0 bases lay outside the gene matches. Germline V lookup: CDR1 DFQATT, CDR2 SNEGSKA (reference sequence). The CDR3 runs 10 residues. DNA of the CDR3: TGCAGTGCTGGGAGGGATGAGCAGTTCTTC. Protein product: CSAGRDEQFF.

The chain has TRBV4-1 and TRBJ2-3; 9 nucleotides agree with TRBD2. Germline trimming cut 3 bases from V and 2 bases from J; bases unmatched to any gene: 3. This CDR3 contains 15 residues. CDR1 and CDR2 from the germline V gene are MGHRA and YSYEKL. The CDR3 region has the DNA TGCGCCAGCAGCCAGCTAGCGGGGACCACAGATACGCAGTATTTT. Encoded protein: CASSQLAGTTDTQYF.

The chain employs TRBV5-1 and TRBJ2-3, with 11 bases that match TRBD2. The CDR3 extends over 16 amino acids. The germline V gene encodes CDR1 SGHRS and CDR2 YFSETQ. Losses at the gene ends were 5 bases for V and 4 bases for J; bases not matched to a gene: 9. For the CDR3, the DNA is TGCGCCAGCAGACCCCAGACTAGCGGGATCCCAGATACGCAGTATTTT. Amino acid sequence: CASRPQTSGIPDTQYF.

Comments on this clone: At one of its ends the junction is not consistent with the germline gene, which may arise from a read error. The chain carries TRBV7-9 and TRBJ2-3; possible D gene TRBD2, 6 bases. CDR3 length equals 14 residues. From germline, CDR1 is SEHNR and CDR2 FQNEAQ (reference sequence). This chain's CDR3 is CSSSFSSGTDTQYF. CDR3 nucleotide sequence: TGTTCCAGCAGCTTCTCGAGCGGGACAGATACGCAGTATTTT.

The CDR3 sequence is CASSQGGQVRGYTF. Written as DNA, the CDR3 is TGTGCCAGCAGCCAAGGTGGACAGGTTAGAGGCTACACCTTC. The genes are TRBV14 and TRBJ1-2, with 7 bases fitting TRBD1. Germline CDR1 reads SGHDN; CDR2 reads FVKESK. Trimming at V came to 1 base and at J to 8 bases, leaving 7 bases not matched to a gene. There are 14 residues in the CDR3.

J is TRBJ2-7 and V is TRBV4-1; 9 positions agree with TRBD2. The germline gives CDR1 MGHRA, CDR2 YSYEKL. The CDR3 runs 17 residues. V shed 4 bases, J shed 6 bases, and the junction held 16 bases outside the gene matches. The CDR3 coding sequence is TGCGCCAGCAGCCCGCCGGGGGCGGGAGGGCCCTGGGGCGAGCAGTACTTC. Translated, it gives CASSPPGAGGPWGEQYF.

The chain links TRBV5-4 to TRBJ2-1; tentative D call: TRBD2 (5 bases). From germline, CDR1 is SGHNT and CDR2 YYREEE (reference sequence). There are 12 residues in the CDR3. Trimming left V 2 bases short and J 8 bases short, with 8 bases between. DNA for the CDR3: TGTGCCAGCAGCTTCGAAGCGGATGAGCAGTTCTTC. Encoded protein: CASSFEADEQFF.

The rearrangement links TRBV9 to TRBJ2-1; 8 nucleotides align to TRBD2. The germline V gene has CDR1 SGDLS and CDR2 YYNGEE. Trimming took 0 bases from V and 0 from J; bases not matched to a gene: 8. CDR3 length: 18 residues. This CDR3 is CASSVDIRGGSSYNEQFF. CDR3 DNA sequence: TGTGCCAGCAGCGTAGATATACGGGGGGGTAGCTCCTACAATGAGCAGTTCTTC.

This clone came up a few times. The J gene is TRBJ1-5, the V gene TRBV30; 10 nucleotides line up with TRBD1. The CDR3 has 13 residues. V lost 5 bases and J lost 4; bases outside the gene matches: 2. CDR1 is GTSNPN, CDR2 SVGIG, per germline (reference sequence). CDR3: CAWGGQGNQPQHF. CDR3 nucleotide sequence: TGTGCCTGGGGGGGACAGGGGAATCAGCCCCAGCATTTT. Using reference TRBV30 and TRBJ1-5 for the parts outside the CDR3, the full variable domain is SQTIHQWPATLVQPVGSPLSLECTVEGTSNPNLYWYRQAAGRGLQLLFYSVGIGQISSEVPQNLSASRPQDRQFILSSKKLLLSDSGFYLCAWGGQGNQPQHFGDGTRLSIL.

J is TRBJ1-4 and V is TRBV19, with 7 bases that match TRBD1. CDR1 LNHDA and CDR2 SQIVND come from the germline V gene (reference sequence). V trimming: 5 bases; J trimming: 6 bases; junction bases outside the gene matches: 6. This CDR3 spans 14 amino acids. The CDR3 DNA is TGTGCCAGTAGTGTCTCCGGGACAGATGAAAAACTGTTTTTT. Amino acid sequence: CASSVSGTDEKLFF.

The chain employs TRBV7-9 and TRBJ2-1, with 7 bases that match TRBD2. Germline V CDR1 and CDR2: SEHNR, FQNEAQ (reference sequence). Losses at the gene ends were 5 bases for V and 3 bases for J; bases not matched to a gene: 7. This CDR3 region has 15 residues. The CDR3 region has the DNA TGTGCCAGCAGCCCGACTAGCAGTTTCTACAATGAGCAGTTCTTC. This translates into CASSPTSSFYNEQFF.

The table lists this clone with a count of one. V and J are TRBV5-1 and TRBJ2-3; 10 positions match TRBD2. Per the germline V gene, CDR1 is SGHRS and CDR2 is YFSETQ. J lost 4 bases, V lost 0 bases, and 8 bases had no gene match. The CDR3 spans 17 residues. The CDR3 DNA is TGCGCCAGCAGCTTGGACTCTAGCGGGAGTTCAGCAGATACGCAGTATTTT. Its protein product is CASSLDSSGSSADTQYF.

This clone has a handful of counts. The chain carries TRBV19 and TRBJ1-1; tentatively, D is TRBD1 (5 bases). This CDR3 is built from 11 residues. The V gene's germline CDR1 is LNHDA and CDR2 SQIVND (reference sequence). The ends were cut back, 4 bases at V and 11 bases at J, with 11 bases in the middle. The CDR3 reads CASSTARVAFF. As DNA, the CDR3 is TGTGCCAGTAGTACTGCCAGGGTGGCTTTCTTT.

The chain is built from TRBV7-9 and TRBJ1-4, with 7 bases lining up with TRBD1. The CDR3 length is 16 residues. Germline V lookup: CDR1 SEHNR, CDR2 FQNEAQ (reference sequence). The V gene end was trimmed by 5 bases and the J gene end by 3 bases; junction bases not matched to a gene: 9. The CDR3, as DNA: TGTGCCAGCAGCGCCCCCGGGACAGAAGCTAATGAAAAACTGTTTTTT. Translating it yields CASSAPGTEANEKLFF.

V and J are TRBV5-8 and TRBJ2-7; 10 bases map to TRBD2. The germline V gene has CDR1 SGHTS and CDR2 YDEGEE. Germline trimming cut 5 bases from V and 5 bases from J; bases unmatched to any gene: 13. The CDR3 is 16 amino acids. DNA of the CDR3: TGTGCCAGCAGTTTTGGGTTAGCGGGAGGCCTCCACGAGCAGTACTTC. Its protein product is CASSFGLAGGLHEQYF.

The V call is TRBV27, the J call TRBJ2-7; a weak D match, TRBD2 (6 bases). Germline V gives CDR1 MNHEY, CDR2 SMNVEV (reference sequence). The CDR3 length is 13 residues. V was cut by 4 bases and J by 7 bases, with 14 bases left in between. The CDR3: CASSYDRAGEQYF. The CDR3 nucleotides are TGTGCCAGCAGTTACGATAGGGCGGGGGAGCAGTACTTC.

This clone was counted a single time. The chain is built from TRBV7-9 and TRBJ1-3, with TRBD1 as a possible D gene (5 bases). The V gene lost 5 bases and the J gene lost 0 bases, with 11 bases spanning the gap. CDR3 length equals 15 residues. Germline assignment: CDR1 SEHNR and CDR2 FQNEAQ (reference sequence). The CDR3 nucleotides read TGTGCCAGCAGCCACGCGGGGCCCTCTGGAAACACCATATATTTT. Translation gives CASSHAGPSGNTIYF.

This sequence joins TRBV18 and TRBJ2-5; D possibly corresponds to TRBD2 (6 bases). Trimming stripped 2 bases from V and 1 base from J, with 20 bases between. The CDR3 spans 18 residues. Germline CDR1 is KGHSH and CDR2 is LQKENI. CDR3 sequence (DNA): TGTGCCAGCTCACCATTCAAGGCGGGACCTACAGCCCAAGAGACCCAGTACTTC. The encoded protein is CASSPFKAGPTAQETQYF.

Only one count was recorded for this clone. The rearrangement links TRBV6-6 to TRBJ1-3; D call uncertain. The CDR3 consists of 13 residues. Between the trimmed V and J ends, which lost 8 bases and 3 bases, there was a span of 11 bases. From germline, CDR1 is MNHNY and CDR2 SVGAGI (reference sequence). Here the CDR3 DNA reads TGTGCCAGCCGCCCTCGAGGTGGAAACACCATATATTTT. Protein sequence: CASRPRGGNTIYF.

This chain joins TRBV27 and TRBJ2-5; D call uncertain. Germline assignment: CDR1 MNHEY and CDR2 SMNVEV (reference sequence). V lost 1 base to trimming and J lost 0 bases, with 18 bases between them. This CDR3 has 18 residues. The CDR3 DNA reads TGTGCCAGCAGTTTATTTGGGCTGTTAACCCCAAACCAAGAGACCCAGTACTTC. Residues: CASSLFGLLTPNQETQYF.

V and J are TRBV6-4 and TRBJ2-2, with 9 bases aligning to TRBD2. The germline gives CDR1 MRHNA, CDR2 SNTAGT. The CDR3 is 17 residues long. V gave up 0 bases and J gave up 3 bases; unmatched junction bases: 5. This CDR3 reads CASSDSAGGGDTGELFF. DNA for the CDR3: TGTGCCAGCAGTGACTCAGCGGGAGGAGGTGACACCGGGGAGCTGTTTTTT.

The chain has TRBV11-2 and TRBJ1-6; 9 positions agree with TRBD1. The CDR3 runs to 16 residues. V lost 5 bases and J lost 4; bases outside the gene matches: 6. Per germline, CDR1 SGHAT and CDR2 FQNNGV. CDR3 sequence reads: CASSPEQGAYNSPLHF. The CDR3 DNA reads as TGTGCCAGCAGCCCCGAACAGGGGGCGTATAATTCACCCCTCCACTTT.

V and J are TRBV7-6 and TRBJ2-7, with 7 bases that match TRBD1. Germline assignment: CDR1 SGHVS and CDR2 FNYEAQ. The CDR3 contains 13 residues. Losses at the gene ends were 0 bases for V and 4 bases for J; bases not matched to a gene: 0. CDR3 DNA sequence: TGTGCCAGCAGCTTAGCACAGGGGTACGAGCAGTACTTC. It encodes CASSLAQGYEQYF.

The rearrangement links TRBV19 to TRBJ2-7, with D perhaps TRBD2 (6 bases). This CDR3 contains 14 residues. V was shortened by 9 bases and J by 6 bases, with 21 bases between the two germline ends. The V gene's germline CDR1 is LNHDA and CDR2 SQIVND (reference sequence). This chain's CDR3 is CASGGGADVFEQYF. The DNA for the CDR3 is TGTGCCAGCGGGGGAGGAGCAGATGTGTTCGAGCAGTACTTC.

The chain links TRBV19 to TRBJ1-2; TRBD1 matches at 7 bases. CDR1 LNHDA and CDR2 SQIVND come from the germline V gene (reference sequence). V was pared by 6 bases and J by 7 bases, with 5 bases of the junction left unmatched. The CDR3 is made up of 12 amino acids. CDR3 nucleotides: TGTGCCAGTAGCCTAGGGGGCGCTGGCTACACCTTC. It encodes CASSLGGAGYTF.

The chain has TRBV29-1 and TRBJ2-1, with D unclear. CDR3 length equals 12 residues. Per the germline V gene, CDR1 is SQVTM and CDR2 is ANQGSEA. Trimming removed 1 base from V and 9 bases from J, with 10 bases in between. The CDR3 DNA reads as TGCAGCGTTGAAGTTTCAGAGGTTGAGCAGTTCTTC. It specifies CSVEVSEVEQFF.

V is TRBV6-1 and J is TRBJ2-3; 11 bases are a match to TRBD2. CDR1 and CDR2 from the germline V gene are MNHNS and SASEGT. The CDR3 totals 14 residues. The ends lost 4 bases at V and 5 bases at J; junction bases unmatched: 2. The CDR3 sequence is CASSGGTSGDTQYF. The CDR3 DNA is TGTGCCAGCAGTGGGGGGACTAGCGGAGATACGCAGTATTTT.

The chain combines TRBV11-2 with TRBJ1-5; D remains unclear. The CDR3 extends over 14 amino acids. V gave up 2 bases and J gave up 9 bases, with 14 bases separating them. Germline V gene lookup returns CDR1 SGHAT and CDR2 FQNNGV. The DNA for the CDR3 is TGTGCCAGCAGCTTATCCCGGGGTTCGGCGCCCCAGCATTTT. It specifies CASSLSRGSAPQHF.